These 15 T cell receptor beta chains were sequenced from one sample in a study of cytomegalovirus exposure and HLA in healthy donors. The PCR employed 60 Vbeta primers together with 13 Jbeta primers. Sequenced by immunoSEQ multiplex PCR; TCRdb stores in-frame clones only, minus some. The sample gives some 200,000 clones, approximately 90% of which show up once; around 1% is in the top ten. The specimen was PBMCs. Every receptor here comes from a woman between 18 and 30 years old in good health and CMV-seronegative.

The chain couples TRBV20-1 to TRBJ1-2; D not certain. V dropped 5 bases and J dropped 5 bases, with 9 bases sitting between them. The CDR3 sequence is 11 residues long. The germline gives CDR1 DFQATT, CDR2 SNEGSKA (reference sequence). The CDR3 loop reads CSAPIIYGYTF. For the CDR3, the DNA is TGCAGTGCTCCTATTATTTATGGCTACACCTTC.

Only a few counts were recorded for this clone. The chain is built from TRBV11-3 and TRBJ1-1, with D possibly TRBD1 on 6 matching bases. The ends were cut back, 5 bases at V and 6 bases at J, with 13 bases in the middle. Germline V CDR1 and CDR2: SGHNT, YENEEA. This CDR3 comprises 13 residues. DNA of the CDR3: TGTGCCAGCAGCCCCAGGACAGATTCTGAAGCTTTCTTT. Translation gives CASSPRTDSEAFF.

CDR3 in amino acids: CASSLPWGPSGSSYEQYF. CDR3 nucleotides: TGTGCCAGCAGCCTCCCCTGGGGGCCTAGCGGTAGCTCCTACGAGCAGTACTTC. The V and J genes are TRBV21-1 and TRBJ2-7; the table's D call, TRBD2, has no DNA check behind it. TRBV21-1 is a pseudogene locus. This CDR3 is 18 amino acids long.

V usage is TRBV9 and J usage is TRBJ2-5, with D maybe TRBD1 (6 bases). CDR3 size: 14 residues. Deletions cut 3 bases from V and 4 bases from J, with 13 bases between. Germline V gives CDR1 SGDLS, CDR2 YYNGEE. CDR3 DNA: TGTGCCAGCAGCGGTGGGACAATTAGAGAGACCCAGTACTTC. Its translation: CASSGGTIRETQYF.

About this clone: Other DNA sequences in the same sample also yield this CDR3. The rearrangement joins TRBV5-4 to TRBJ2-5; 9 nucleotides align to TRBD2. This CDR3 has 14 residues. Germline CDR1 and CDR2: SGHNT and YYREEE (reference sequence). V lost 2 bases, J lost 5 bases, and 4 bases stayed unmatched. CDR3 sequence: CASSLAGGGETQYF. In DNA, the CDR3 is TGTGCCAGCAGCTTAGCGGGGGGCGGGGAGACCCAGTACTTC.

This chain uses TRBV7-2 with TRBJ1-3, with TRBD1 identical over 7 bases. Unmatched junction bases numbered 4, after V lost 1 base and J lost 1 base. This CDR3 region has 16 residues. The germline CDR1 and CDR2 sequences are SGHTA and FQGNSA. CDR3 bases: TGTGCCAGCAGCTTAGGGGGGACAGCATCTGGAAACACCATATATTTT. Translating it yields CASSLGGTASGNTIYF.

V usage is TRBV2 and J usage is TRBJ1-5, with TRBD1 matching over 7 bases. Germline CDR1 SNHLY, CDR2 FYNNEI. Trimming at V came to 6 bases and at J to 7 bases, leaving 15 bases not matched to a gene. There are 16 residues in the CDR3. The DNA of the CDR3 is TGTGCCAGCAGCGCCCCAGGGGGGAGTTCGAGGCAGCCCCAGCATTTT. Translated: CASSAPGGSSRQPQHF.

This rearrangement joins TRBV9 to TRBJ2-1, with D unclear. CDR1 is SGDLS, CDR2 YYNGEE, per germline. CDR3 length: 14 amino acids. Trimming removed 3 bases at V and 4 bases at J, with 11 bases between. Written as DNA, the CDR3 is TGTGCCAGCAGCGCTACCGCCGGGTACAATGAGCAGTTCTTC. Amino acid sequence: CASSATAGYNEQFF.

The chain employs TRBV16 and TRBJ1-1, with 7 bases identical to TRBD1. This CDR3 spans 15 amino acids. V lost 4 bases to trimming and J lost 1 base; unmatched junction nucleotides: 6. From germline, CDR1 is KGHSY and CDR2 FQNENV. In nucleotides, the CDR3 is TGTGCCAGCAGCCTCCAACAGGGGAGGAACACTGAAGCTTTCTTT. It is translated as CASSLQQGRNTEAFF.

The V call is TRBV7-9, the J call TRBJ1-1; 7 bases are a match to TRBD1. Germline V CDR1 and CDR2: SEHNR, FQNEAQ (reference sequence). Trimming at V came to 2 bases and at J to 6 bases, leaving 9 bases not matched to a gene. CDR3 size: 15 residues. CDR3 sequence: CASSLKTGSTPEAFF. Here the CDR3 DNA reads TGTGCCAGCAGCTTAAAGACAGGGTCTACCCCTGAAGCTTTCTTT.

The chain has TRBV4-1 and TRBJ2-5; the match to TRBD2 covers 7 bases. CDR3 length: 17 amino acids. CDR1 and CDR2 (germline): MGHRA, YSYEKL. J lost 2 bases, V lost 0 bases, and 9 bases had no gene match. The CDR3 here is CASSQDWAGEGQETQYF. The DNA for the CDR3 is TGCGCCAGCAGCCAAGATTGGGCGGGAGAGGGTCAAGAGACCCAGTACTTC.

The CDR3 sequence: CASRWLAQGNTGELFF. The DNA of the CDR3 is TGTGCCAGCAGGTGGCTAGCTCAAGGAAACACCGGGGAGCTGTTTTTT. The chain couples TRBV7-2 to TRBJ2-2, with TRBD2 as a possible D gene (5 bases). Between the trimmed V and J ends, which lost 6 bases and 2 bases, there was a span of 16 bases. This CDR3 comprises 16 residues. Germline V gives CDR1 SGHTA, CDR2 FQGNSA.

J is TRBJ1-1 and V is TRBV6-5; 7 nucleotides align to TRBD1. CDR1 is MNHEY and CDR2 is SVGAGI in the germline V gene. CDR3 length: 15 amino acids. Trimming took 4 bases from V and 1 from J; bases not matched to a gene: 6. The CDR3 is CASSFRDRENTEAFF. The DNA for the CDR3 is TGTGCCAGCAGTTTCCGCGACAGGGAGAACACTGAAGCTTTCTTT.

The V call is TRBV27, the J call TRBJ1-1; TRBD1 agrees at 7 bases. V was clipped by 3 bases and J by 6 bases; unmatched bases: 7. CDR1 and CDR2 from the germline V gene are MNHEY and SMNVEV (reference sequence). This CDR3 contains 14 residues. In DNA form, the CDR3 reads TGTGCCAGCAGTTTCCGGGACAGTCTTGCTGAAGCTTTCTTT. Encoded protein: CASSFRDSLAEAFF.

This sequence joins TRBV7-9 and TRBJ1-1; D is undetermined. This CDR3 contains 13 residues. Germline values: CDR1 SEHNR, CDR2 FQNEAQ (reference sequence). The V gene lost 2 bases and the J gene lost 3 bases, with 7 bases spanning the gap. The CDR3 region is CASSLLTDTEAFF. CDR3 DNA: TGTGCCAGCAGCTTATTAACGGACACTGAAGCTTTCTTT.